This T cell receptor (beta chain) is drawn from a study of T-cell reconstitution after alpha-beta-depleted transplantation in children. Study-level findings and limits: Counts and diversity of T cells one year after transplant came mostly from newly produced T cells. In patients about two months after transplant, alpha-beta T cells reportedly arose from several hundred expanded graft clones. Recipient T cells and thymic progenitors that survived gave rise to the high TCRbeta diversity observed at day 60 in some patients.

Trimming shortened V by 2 bases and J by 6 bases, and 10 bases separated the two germline ends. The germline V gene encodes CDR1 DFQATT and CDR2 SNEGSKA (reference sequence). CDR3 length: 12 residues. Regarding this clonotype: The antigen is not known.

The TCRbeta library incorporated unique molecular identifiers. TCRdb called the PCR reads again in MiXCR, with one record for every CDR3 protein. The top ten clones hold roughly 27% of a sample with some 450,000 distinct CDR3 sequences, around two fifths of them seen once. The rearrangement links TRBV20-1 to TRBJ1-2; D unresolved. The sample in question was PBMCs, obtained before TCRalphabeta/CD19-depleted stem cell transplant. This TCR derives from a girl aged 2 to 9 with aplastic anemia, due to receive a stem cell transplant. Here the CDR3 reads CSARREANGYTF. The CDR3 region has the DNA TGCAGTGCTAGAAGGGAAGCCAATGGCTACACCTTC.